This TCR beta chain was observed in a study of cytomegalovirus exposure and HLA in healthy donors. Study-level background: One earlier analysis, a look at approximately 190 million T cells, found almost 120 million unique TCR beta sequences.

The PCR used 60 Vbeta and 13 Jbeta primers. Generated by immunoSEQ multiplex PCR, the TCRdb table keeps only in-frame clones and is missing some. The repertoire holds 150,000 or so clones, with about 83% as singletons. CDR1 and CDR2 from the germline V gene are SGDLS and YYNGEE. Trimming took off 5 bases at V and 0 bases at J, with 12 bases between the two ends. The CDR3 contains 14 residues. Only one count was recorded for this clone. The chain employs TRBV9 and TRBJ2-7, with D maybe TRBD1 (6 bases). The material sequenced was PBMCs. The sequence came from a man aged 35 to 55 in good health and CMV-seropositive. CDR3 nucleotides: TGTGCCAGCAGTCGGGGACAAAGCTCCTACGAGCAGTACTTC. This encodes CASSRGQSSYEQYF.